This TCR beta chain was profiled in a study of identifying expanded T cells in peripheral blood. Study-level results: Technical replicates showed around 1.1 changed clones; approximately 2 weeks roughly 18; four weeks 19. Clone count variance between approximately two-week samples rose with total template count.

Collection occurred without any documented infections or immune events in donors. Produced via immunoSEQ multiplex PCR; TCRdb's table is partial and in-frame only. This table holds over 100,000 clones, about 87% found once. As concerns this clone: The antigen remains undetermined. The same CDR3 can be traced to other DNA sequences in this sample.

Trimming removed 1 base at V and 2 bases at J, with 8 bases between. The CDR3 runs to 14 residues. CDR1 and CDR2 from the germline V gene are MGHRA and YSYEKL. This receptor was obtained from a person aged 18 to 75 in good health. The V call is TRBV4-1, the J call TRBJ1-2, with TRBD1 as a possible D gene (5 bases). The sequencing input was blood. CDR3 residues: CASSQGDRNYGYTF. In DNA, the CDR3 is TGCGCCAGCAGCCAAGGGGACCGGAACTATGGCTACACCTTC.